Each of the 24 T cell receptor beta chains below was sequenced from the same sample in a study of T cell changes during pregnancy in multiple sclerosis. Assay: immunoSEQ multiplex PCR; the TCRdb copy retains only in-frame clones and omits some. The table shows about 41,000 clones, with about 90% occurring only once. Specimen: peripheral blood, collected in the first trimester of pregnancy. These receptors were taken from a female donor in good health, enrolled as a control in a pregnancy study.

The chain links TRBV9 to TRBJ2-7; 8 positions agree with TRBD2. Germline CDR1 reads SGDLS; CDR2 reads YYNGEE. The trim removed 0 bases at V and 5 bases at J, leaving 4 bases unmatched. The CDR3 extends over 14 amino acids. The CDR3 coding sequence is TGTGCCAGCAGCGTAGCGGGGGGGCCAAACGAGCAGTACTTC. Residues: CASSVAGGPNEQYF.

This CDR3 reads CASRRNADNNSPLHF. The CDR3 nucleotides read TGCGCCAGCAGGCGAAATGCCGATAATAATTCACCCCTCCACTTT. The chain recombines TRBV5-1 with TRBJ1-6; D remains ambiguous. Germline CDR1 reads SGHRS; CDR2 reads YFSETQ. V was clipped by 5 bases and J by 5 bases, with 14 bases between them. This CDR3 region has 15 residues.

The V and J genes are TRBV13 and TRBJ1-4; D remains unclear. Germline V gene sequence: CDR1 PRHDT, CDR2 FYEKMQ (reference sequence). V lost 5 bases to trimming and J lost 0 bases, with 7 bases between them. The CDR3 covers 14 residues. CDR3 sequence: CASSIRATNEKLFF. Here the CDR3 DNA reads TGTGCCAGCAGCATAAGAGCAACTAATGAAAAACTGTTTTTT.

The rearrangement links TRBV10-2 to TRBJ2-1; perhaps TRBD1 as D (5 bases). Trimming stripped 0 bases from V and 14 bases from J, with 14 bases between. Germline values: CDR1 WSHSY, CDR2 SAAADI. The CDR3 is 13 residues long. In DNA form, the CDR3 reads TGCGCCAGCAGTGAGTCTAGGGGCGCAGGTGAGTTCTTC. Its protein is CASSESRGAGEFF.

This chain joins TRBV6-6 and TRBJ1-3, with 7 bases fitting TRBD1. From germline, CDR1 is MNHNY and CDR2 SVGAGI (reference sequence). This CDR3 has 15 amino acids. With 2 bases clipped from V and 7 bases from J, the junction kept 8 bases outside the gene matches. The DNA of the CDR3 is TGTGCCAGCAGTTACGCCGACAGGGCCGGGAACACCATATATTTT. It codes for CASSYADRAGNTIYF.

The chain is built from TRBV5-1 and TRBJ2-3; a weak D match, TRBD2 (7 bases). This CDR3 has 13 residues. Between the trimmed V and J ends, which lost 0 bases and 11 bases, there was a span of 13 bases. Germline V gives CDR1 SGHRS, CDR2 YFSETQ. CDR3 protein: CASSLGSGGLQYF. CDR3 in DNA: TGCGCCAGCAGCTTGGGCTCCGGGGGGCTGCAGTATTTT.

The chain links TRBV7-2 to TRBJ1-2; a weak D match, TRBD1 (5 bases). CDR1 and CDR2 (germline): SGHTA, FQGNSA. Trimming stripped 0 bases from V and 4 bases from J, with 9 bases between. This CDR3 region has 14 residues. The CDR3 nucleotides are TGTGCCAGCAGCTTAGCGCGACAGATCTATGGCTACACCTTC. As protein: CASSLARQIYGYTF.

This chain connects TRBV10-3 to TRBJ2-2; the D gene is possibly TRBD2 (6 bases). CDR1 is ENHRY, CDR2 SYGVKD, per germline. Between the trimmed V and J ends, which lost 3 bases and 4 bases, there was a span of 12 bases. The CDR3 runs 15 residues. CDR3 coding DNA: TGTGCCATCAGTGATGGGCGGGGCACCACCGGGGAGCTGTTTTTT. As protein: CAISDGRGTTGELFF.

This sequence joins TRBV19 and TRBJ1-2, with TRBD1 identical over 8 bases. The CDR3 contains 16 residues. V lost 5 bases, J lost 4 bases, and 12 bases stayed unmatched. The germline V gene encodes CDR1 LNHDA and CDR2 SQIVND (reference sequence). In DNA, the CDR3 is TGTGCCAGTAGTCCTTGGACAGGGATATCCCTCTATGGCTACACCTTC. This translates into CASSPWTGISLYGYTF.

The rearrangement uses TRBV7-3 and TRBJ1-5, with 10 bases identical to TRBD1. The CDR3 spans 15 residues. The germline V gene has CDR1 SGHTA and CDR2 FQGTGA. V lost 5 bases, J lost 7 bases, and 8 bases stayed unmatched. The CDR3 DNA reads TGTGCCAGCAGCGAGACAGGGGGCGGAGGACAGCCCCAGCATTTT. Residues: CASSETGGGGQPQHF.

The rearrangement links TRBV7-2 to TRBJ2-3, with 10 positions matching TRBD1. This CDR3 region has 14 residues. J lost 4 bases, V lost 5 bases, and 3 bases had no gene match. Germline CDR1 SGHTA, CDR2 FQGNSA. CDR3 in amino acids: CASSRQGAADTQYF. The CDR3 DNA is TGTGCCAGCAGCCGACAGGGGGCCGCAGATACGCAGTATTTT.

V gene TRBV7-3 combines with J gene TRBJ2-5; 7 nucleotides match TRBD1. Germline CDR1 reads SGHTA; CDR2 reads FQGTGA. This CDR3 spans 14 amino acids. After removal of 6 bases from V and 2 bases from J, the junction contained 6 bases not matched to a gene. The CDR3: CASSSGRGQETQYF. The CDR3, as DNA: TGTGCCAGCAGTTCCGGCAGGGGGCAAGAGACCCAGTACTTC. The full variable domain, with the rest looked up from reference TRBV7-3 and TRBJ2-5, is GAGVSQTPSNKVTEKGKYVELRCDPISGHTALYWYRQSLGQGPEFLIYFQGTGAADDSGLPNDRFFAVRPEGSVSTLKIQRTERGDSAVYLCASSSGRGQETQYFGPGTRLLVL.

The genes are TRBV5-6 and TRBJ1-3; perhaps TRBD1 as D (6 bases). Germline CDR1 reads SGHDT; CDR2 reads YYEEEE. The CDR3 sequence is 15 residues long. Trimming pared 2 bases from V and 0 bases from J, leaving 9 bases between. CDR3 coding DNA: TGTGCCAGCAGCTTCCAGGGGAACTCTGGAAACACCATATATTTT. The encoded protein is CASSFQGNSGNTIYF.

The chain joins TRBV15 to TRBJ1-5; 9 bases map to TRBD1. Germline values: CDR1 LNHNV, CDR2 YYDKDF (reference sequence). Unmatched junction bases numbered 6, after V lost 0 bases and J lost 6 bases. This CDR3 has 16 residues. The DNA of the CDR3 is TGTGCCACCAGCAGAGATCCGGGACAGGGAGGTCAGCCCCAGCATTTT. This gives the protein CATSRDPGQGGQPQHF. Filled out from reference TRBV15 and TRBJ1-5, the complete variable domain reads DAMVIQNPRYQVTQFGKPVTLSCSQTLNHNVMYWYQQKSSQAPKLLFHYYDKDFNNEADTPDNFQSRRPNTSFCFLDIRSPGLGDTAMYLCATSRDPGQGGQPQHFGDGTRLSIL.

V usage is TRBV27 and J usage is TRBJ2-7; 9 bases fit TRBD2. V lost 2 bases to trimming and J lost 4 bases; unmatched junction nucleotides: 3. This CDR3 is 14 amino acids long. Germline values: CDR1 MNHEY, CDR2 SMNVEV (reference sequence). CDR3 DNA: TGTGCCAGCAGTTTACTAGCGGGGTTGTACGAGCAGTACTTC. Translated, it gives CASSLLAGLYEQYF.

The J gene is TRBJ2-7, the V gene TRBV7-8; the D is unclear. Germline lookup yields CDR1 SGHVS and CDR2 FQNEAQ. V shed 2 bases and J shed 4 bases, with 3 bases lying between them. This CDR3 is built from 11 residues. The chain's CDR3 is CASSLPYEQYF. The CDR3 DNA reads as TGTGCCAGCAGCTTACCTTACGAGCAGTACTTC. Full variable domain (remainder filled in from reference TRBV7-8 and TRBJ2-7): GAGVSQSPRYKVAKRGQDVALRCDPISGHVSLFWYQQALGQGPEFLTYFQNEAQLDKSGLPSDRFFAERPEGSVSTLKIQRTQQEDSAVYLCASSLPYEQYFGPGTRLTVT.

V is TRBV4-3 and J is TRBJ2-7; 8 bases map to TRBD2. The CDR3 covers 15 residues. Germline V lookup: CDR1 LGHNA, CDR2 YSLEER. Unmatched junction bases numbered 7, after V lost 4 bases and J lost 2 bases. In DNA, the CDR3 is TGCGCCAGCAGCCGCGTACTAGCGGAAACCTACGAGCAGTACTTC. Translation gives CASSRVLAETYEQYF.

This chain joins TRBV28 and TRBJ2-1; the D gene is possibly TRBD1 (6 bases). Germline assignment: CDR1 MDHEN and CDR2 SYDVKM. V was shortened by 10 bases and J by 8 bases, with 15 bases between the two germline ends. The CDR3 contains 12 residues. The CDR3, as DNA: TGTGCCACCAGGGGTCCCAGCGATGAGCAGTTCTTC. It is translated as CATRGPSDEQFF.

In this sample, this clone turned up once. V and J are TRBV6-5 and TRBJ1-5, with 8 bases aligning to TRBD1. The V gene's germline CDR1 is MNHEY and CDR2 SVGAGI. V lost 7 bases and J lost 2; bases outside the gene matches: 7. CDR3 length: 15 residues. The CDR3 region is CASTAGGSGNQPQHF. The CDR3 coding sequence is TGTGCCAGCACCGCAGGGGGCTCAGGCAATCAGCCCCAGCATTTT.

Written as DNA, the CDR3 is TGTGCCAGCAGCCCAGGCAGTTCCTACGAGCAGTACTTC. This encodes CASSPGSSYEQYF. The V gene is TRBV9, the J gene TRBJ2-7; no clear D. This CDR3 has 13 residues. Per the germline V gene, CDR1 is SGDLS and CDR2 is YYNGEE. Trimming cost V 4 bases and J 1 base, with 9 bases left between them.

This clone occurred a few times. The chain joins TRBV2 to TRBJ1-6; D call uncertain. The CDR3 has 13 amino acids. Trimming took off 11 bases at V and 4 bases at J, with 12 bases between the two ends. Germline-derived CDR1 and CDR2 are SNHLY and FYNNEI. The CDR3 bases are TGTGCCTGCTCCGCGGATTATAATTCACCCCTCCACTTT. This translates into CACSADYNSPLHF.

The chain couples TRBV6-1 to TRBJ1-1; D gene ambiguous. CDR1 and CDR2 from the germline V gene are MNHNS and SASEGT. The CDR3 totals 14 residues. The ends were cut back, 2 bases at V and 4 bases at J, with 11 bases in the middle. The CDR3 sequence is CASSERLEGTEAFF. The CDR3 nucleotides read TGTGCCAGCAGTGAACGACTTGAGGGCACTGAAGCTTTCTTT.

This sequence joins TRBV7-9 and TRBJ2-3; the D is unclear. The V gene's germline CDR1 is SEHNR and CDR2 FQNEAQ (reference sequence). V was shortened by 5 bases and J by 4 bases, with 7 bases between the two germline ends. CDR3 length: 12 residues. CDR3 sequence: CASSPPADTQYF. In DNA form, the CDR3 reads TGTGCCAGCAGCCCCCCCGCAGATACGCAGTATTTT.

This sequence joins TRBV6-1 and TRBJ1-5; possible D gene TRBD1, 5 bases. Trimming removed 1 base from V and 7 bases from J, with 8 bases in between. The CDR3 contains 13 residues. Germline V gene lookup returns CDR1 MNHNS and CDR2 SASEGT. This CDR3 reads CASSEGGRQPQHF. The CDR3 nucleotides read TGTGCCAGCAGTGAAGGGGGCCGGCAGCCCCAGCATTTT.